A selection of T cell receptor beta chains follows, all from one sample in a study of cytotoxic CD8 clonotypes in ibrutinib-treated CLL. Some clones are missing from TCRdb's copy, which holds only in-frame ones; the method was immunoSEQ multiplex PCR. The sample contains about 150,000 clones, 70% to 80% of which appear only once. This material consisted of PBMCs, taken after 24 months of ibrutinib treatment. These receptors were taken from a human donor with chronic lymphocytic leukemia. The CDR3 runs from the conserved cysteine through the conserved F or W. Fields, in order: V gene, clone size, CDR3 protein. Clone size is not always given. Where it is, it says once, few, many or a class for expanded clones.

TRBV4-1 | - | CASSQEFAPDHTQYF
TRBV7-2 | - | CASRYLAGGAGPQYF
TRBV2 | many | CASSEGGPRNQPQHF
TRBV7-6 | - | CASSLGGARYEQYF
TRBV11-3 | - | CASSHRGELFF
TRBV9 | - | CASSPRLAGVADTQYF
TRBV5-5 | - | CASSLAPALPNEKLFF
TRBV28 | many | CASRPGGPGSNEKLFF
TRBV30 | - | CSVGGVYGYTF
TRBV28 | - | CATLDRYNSNQPQHF
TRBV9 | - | CASSQDQETQYF
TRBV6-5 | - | CASSYDSSYNEQFF
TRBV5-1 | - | CASSTGQHNEQFF
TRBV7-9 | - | CASSFGTPGGGELFF
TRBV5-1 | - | CASSLAGGSGNTIYF
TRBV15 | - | CATSLLLDTEAFF
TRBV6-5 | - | CASSDSGLAKETQYF
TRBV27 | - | CASHWGGSAADTQYF
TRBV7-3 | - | CASSLSGSTDTQYF
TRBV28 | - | CASSLPPGLGKETQYF
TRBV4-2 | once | CASSRHSGSNYNEQFF
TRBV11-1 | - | CASRGRDTDTQYF
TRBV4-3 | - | CASSQGAVQRGTDTQYF
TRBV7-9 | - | CASSPPGVRGGNTIYF
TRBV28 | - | CASSRPGTNSNQPQHF
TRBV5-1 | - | CASSEGLAGQETQYF
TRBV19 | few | CASTNGTSGSSWFF
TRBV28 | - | CASSKVRGAEYF
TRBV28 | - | CASSPSGANVLTF
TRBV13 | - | CASSLLGLEYNEQFF
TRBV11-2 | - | CASSSLGRFLYGYTF
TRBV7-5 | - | CARNLWWDRGLGGNQPQHF
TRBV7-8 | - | CASSLGQGYNEQFF
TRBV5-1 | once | CASSLGQVDSPLHF
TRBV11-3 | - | CASSPRQDGELFF
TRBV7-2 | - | CASQQGADEKLFF
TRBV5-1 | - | CASSLVGGSPLHF
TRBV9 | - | CASSPWGDTQYF
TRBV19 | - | CASSEPGHREKLFF
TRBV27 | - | CASSPTSGRARYEQYF
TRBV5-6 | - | CASSLGSGFGQETQYF
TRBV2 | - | CATSRTAQETQYF
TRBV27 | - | CASSSASGDQPQHF
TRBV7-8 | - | CASSLGTGTNTEAFF
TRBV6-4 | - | CASSPGTSGHNEQFF
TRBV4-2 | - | CASSQDAAGVRGEQYF
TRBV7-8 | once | CASTPNWGRNTEAFF
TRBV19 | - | CASSMRQNTEAFF
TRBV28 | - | CASSPLGDEQYF
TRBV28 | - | CASSLAGHLSYEQYF
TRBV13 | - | CASTRRADYNEQFF
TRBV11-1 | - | CASSPQGFEQYF
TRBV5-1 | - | CASSLGEYQPQHF
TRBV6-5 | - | CASSPGRNIQYF
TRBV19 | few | CASSTGRPNTEAFF
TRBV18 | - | CASSPPRGSATGELFF
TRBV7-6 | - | CASRLLMNTEAFF
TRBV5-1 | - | CASSPQGAGETQYF